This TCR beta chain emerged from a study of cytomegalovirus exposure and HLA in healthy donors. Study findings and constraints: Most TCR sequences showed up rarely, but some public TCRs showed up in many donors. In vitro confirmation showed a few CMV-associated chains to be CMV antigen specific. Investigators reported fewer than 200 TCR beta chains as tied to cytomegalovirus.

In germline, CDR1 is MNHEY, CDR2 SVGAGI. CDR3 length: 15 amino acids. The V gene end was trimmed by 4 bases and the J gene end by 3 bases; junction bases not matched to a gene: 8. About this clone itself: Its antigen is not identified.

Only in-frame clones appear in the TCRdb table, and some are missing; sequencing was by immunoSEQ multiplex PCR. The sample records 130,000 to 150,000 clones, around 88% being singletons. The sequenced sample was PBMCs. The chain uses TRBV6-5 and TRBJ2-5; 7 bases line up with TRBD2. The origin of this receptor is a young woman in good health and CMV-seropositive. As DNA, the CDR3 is TGTGCCAGCAGTTCCCCAGGGACTATCGAAGAGACCCAGTACTTC. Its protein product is CASSSPGTIEETQYF.